Listed below are T cell receptor beta chains from one sample, sequenced in a study of blood T cell repertoires in COVID-19. Here immunoSEQ multiplex PCR was the method, and the copy in TCRdb shows in-frame clones only, minus some. The sample shows roughly 220,000 clones, around 87% of them seen only once. Sequencing was performed on PBMCs or T cells enriched from blood (not recorded which). Source of these receptors: a man between 25 and 39 years old who had been exposed to COVID-19. Both conserved end residues are part of each CDR3. Fields, in order: V gene, CDR3 length, D gene, clone size, J gene, CDR3 DNA, CDR3 protein. The D gene is left open where the match is weak. Not all rows give a size; the values are once, few, many and, for expanded clones, a class.

V gene: TRBV11-3
CDR3 length: 15
D gene: TRBD2
clone size: once
J gene: TRBJ2-1
CDR3 DNA: TGTGCCAGCAGCTTAATGCCTAGCGGGGGGGGTGAGCAGTTCTTC
CDR3 protein: CASSLMPSGGGEQFF

V gene: TRBV12-1
CDR3 length: 15
D gene: .
clone size: .
J gene: TRBJ2-5
CDR3 DNA: TGTGCCAGCAGCCTACTAACAGGTTTGGGGGAGACCCAGTACTTC
CDR3 protein: CASSLLTGLGETQYF

V gene: TRBV4-1
CDR3 length: 18
D gene: TRBD2
clone size: .
J gene: TRBJ2-1
CDR3 DNA: TGCGCCAGCAGCCAAGTGCCCCTGGCGGGGGGAGGAAGAAATGAGCAGTTCTTC
CDR3 protein: CASSQVPLAGGGRNEQFF

V gene: TRBV5-4
CDR3 length: 19
D gene: TRBD2
clone size: .
J gene: TRBJ2-3
CDR3 DNA: TGTGCCAGCAGCTATCCGGGACTAGCGGGGGTACCGAACACAGATACGCAGTATTTT
CDR3 protein: CASSYPGLAGVPNTDTQYF

V gene: TRBV15
CDR3 length: 14
D gene: .
clone size: .
J gene: TRBJ2-7
CDR3 DNA: TGTGCCACCAGCAGAGAGGGGGGCTCCTACGAGCAGTACTTC
CDR3 protein: CATSREGGSYEQYF

V gene: TRBV5-1
CDR3 length: 13
D gene: TRBD2
clone size: .
J gene: TRBJ2-5
CDR3 DNA: TGCGCCAGCAGTGGACTAGGGCTAGAGACCCAGTACTTC
CDR3 protein: CASSGLGLETQYF

V gene: TRBV6-5
CDR3 length: 15
D gene: TRBD2
clone size: .
J gene: TRBJ2-1
CDR3 DNA: TGTGCCAGCAACGATAGCGGGGGGGCCTTTAATGAGCAGTTCTTC
CDR3 protein: CASNDSGGAFNEQFF

V gene: TRBV7-7
CDR3 length: 16
D gene: TRBD1
clone size: few
J gene: TRBJ2-2
CDR3 DNA: TGTGCCAGCAGCCTAAGGACAGGCCCCGCGACCGGGGAGCTGTTTTTT
CDR3 protein: CASSLRTGPATGELFF

V gene: TRBV2
CDR3 length: 14
D gene: .
clone size: .
J gene: TRBJ2-5
CDR3 DNA: TGTGCCAGCAGACCTAGAAGGGGGGGGGAGACCCAGTACTTC
CDR3 protein: CASRPRRGGETQYF

V gene: TRBV29-1
CDR3 length: 15
D gene: .
clone size: .
J gene: TRBJ1-3
CDR3 DNA: TGCAGCGTTGCCCGGCGGCAGGGCCTTGGAAACACCATATATTTT
CDR3 protein: CSVARRQGLGNTIYF

V gene: TRBV5-8
CDR3 length: 16
D gene: TRBD1
clone size: .
J gene: TRBJ2-1
CDR3 DNA: TGTGCCAGCAGCACCCGGGACAGGCGAACCGGCAATGAGCAGTTCTTC
CDR3 protein: CASSTRDRRTGNEQFF

V gene: TRBV10-1
CDR3 length: 15
D gene: .
clone size: .
J gene: TRBJ2-7
CDR3 DNA: TGCGCCAGCAGTGAGTCGGGGGGAGCCTACGAGCGGCAGTACTTC
CDR3 protein: CASSESGGAYERQYF

V gene: TRBV6-1
CDR3 length: 18
D gene: TRBD2
clone size: .
J gene: TRBJ2-3
CDR3 DNA: TGTGCCAGCAGTGAGGGTAGCGGGGGGCCCCATAGCACAGATACGCAGTATTTT
CDR3 protein: CASSEGSGGPHSTDTQYF

V gene: TRBV5-1
CDR3 length: 17
D gene: TRBD1
clone size: .
J gene: TRBJ1-1
CDR3 DNA: TGCGCCAGCAGCTTGGGCCCTACCGGGACAGGGGGCACTGAAGCTTTCTTT
CDR3 protein: CASSLGPTGTGGTEAFF

V gene: TRBV18
CDR3 length: 13
D gene: TRBD1
clone size: .
J gene: TRBJ1-2
CDR3 DNA: TGTGCCAGCTCACCTACAGGGGAACATGGCTACACCTTC
CDR3 protein: CASSPTGEHGYTF

V gene: TRBV2
CDR3 length: 15
D gene: .
clone size: .
J gene: TRBJ1-5
CDR3 DNA: TGTGCCAGCAGTGGAGGGAGCGATAGCAATCAGCCCCAGCATTTT
CDR3 protein: CASSGGSDSNQPQHF

V gene: TRBV3-1/TRBV3-2
CDR3 length: 17
D gene: TRBD1
clone size: .
J gene: TRBJ1-2
CDR3 DNA: TGTGCCAGCAGCCAAGAAGAGGGACAGACTTTTAACTATGGCTACACCTTC
CDR3 protein: CASSQEEGQTFNYGYTF

V gene: TRBV14
CDR3 length: 15
D gene: .
clone size: .
J gene: TRBJ1-2
CDR3 DNA: TGTGCCAGCAGCCTGTCCGGGACACCCTTTGAAGGCTACACCTTC
CDR3 protein: CASSLSGTPFEGYTF

V gene: TRBV3-1/TRBV3-2
CDR3 length: 15
D gene: .
clone size: .
J gene: TRBJ1-6
CDR3 DNA: TGTGCCAGCAATCAGAAGCCACAGGGTAGTTCACCCCTCCACTTT
CDR3 protein: CASNQKPQGSSPLHF

V gene: TRBV5-1
CDR3 length: 14
D gene: TRBD2
clone size: .
J gene: TRBJ2-5
CDR3 DNA: TGCGCCAGCAGCCGGACTAGCGGGGAGGAGACCCAGTACTTC
CDR3 protein: CASSRTSGEETQYF

V gene: TRBV7-7
CDR3 length: 15
D gene: .
clone size: .
J gene: TRBJ2-3
CDR3 DNA: TGTGCCAGCAGCTTAGCACGAGGGAGCACAGATACGCAGTATTTT
CDR3 protein: CASSLARGSTDTQYF

V gene: TRBV7-8
CDR3 length: 15
D gene: TRBD1
clone size: .
J gene: TRBJ2-3
CDR3 DNA: TGTGCCAGCAGCATCCGGGACAGCCTCACAGATACGCAGTATTTT
CDR3 protein: CASSIRDSLTDTQYF

V gene: TRBV18
CDR3 length: 16
D gene: .
clone size: .
J gene: TRBJ2-3
CDR3 DNA: TGTGCCAGCTCAACGAGTACTTACCCGGGCACAGATACGCAGTATTTT
CDR3 protein: CASSTSTYPGTDTQYF

V gene: TRBV5-1
CDR3 length: 14
D gene: .
clone size: .
J gene: TRBJ1-1
CDR3 DNA: TGCGCCAGCAGCTTGCCCCCATCCAACACTGAAGCTTTCTTT
CDR3 protein: CASSLPPSNTEAFF

V gene: TRBV5-4
CDR3 length: 15
D gene: TRBD2
clone size: .
J gene: TRBJ2-1
CDR3 DNA: TGTGCCAGCAGGCTACTAGCGGGGAGGTACAATGAGCAGTTCTTC
CDR3 protein: CASRLLAGRYNEQFF

V gene: TRBV2
CDR3 length: 15
D gene: .
clone size: .
J gene: TRBJ1-2
CDR3 DNA: TGTGCCAGCAGTGAGGTTAGGGCGGGATCCTATGGCTACACCTTC
CDR3 protein: CASSEVRAGSYGYTF

V gene: TRBV7-9
CDR3 length: 16
D gene: TRBD1
clone size: .
J gene: TRBJ2-2
CDR3 DNA: TGTGCCAGCAGCCGGGACAGGGGTGCGCATACCGGGGAGCTGTTTTTT
CDR3 protein: CASSRDRGAHTGELFF

V gene: TRBV4-3
CDR3 length: 15
D gene: .
clone size: .
J gene: TRBJ1-2
CDR3 DNA: TGCGCCAGCAGCCAAGATACGAAGGGGCGGGGTGGCTACACCTTC
CDR3 protein: CASSQDTKGRGGYTF

V gene: TRBV5-1
CDR3 length: 13
D gene: .
clone size: .
J gene: TRBJ2-7
CDR3 DNA: TGCGCCAGCAGCTTGGACCTAACCTACGAGCAGTACTTC
CDR3 protein: CASSLDLTYEQYF

V gene: TRBV27
CDR3 length: 13
D gene: .
clone size: .
J gene: TRBJ2-3
CDR3 DNA: TGTGCCAGCAGTCCGACTAGCACAGATACGCAGTATTTT
CDR3 protein: CASSPTSTDTQYF

V gene: TRBV19
CDR3 length: 14
D gene: .
clone size: .
J gene: TRBJ1-1
CDR3 DNA: TGTGCCAGTACCCCACCCGGTACTTACACTGAAGCTTTCTTT
CDR3 protein: CASTPPGTYTEAFF

V gene: TRBV9
CDR3 length: 14
D gene: .
clone size: .
J gene: TRBJ1-3
CDR3 DNA: TGTGCCAGCAGCGCTCCAGGTGGCGGAAACACCATATATTTT
CDR3 protein: CASSAPGGGNTIYF

V gene: TRBV7-2
CDR3 length: 16
D gene: .
clone size: .
J gene: TRBJ1-6
CDR3 DNA: TGTGCCAGCAGCCCCAGGAATCCCCTTCTCAATTCACCCCTCCACTTT
CDR3 protein: CASSPRNPLLNSPLHF

V gene: TRBV13
CDR3 length: 17
D gene: TRBD1
clone size: few
J gene: TRBJ2-5
CDR3 DNA: TGTGCCAGCAGCCGACCTTGGGACAGGGGGTCACAAGAGACCCAGTACTTC
CDR3 protein: CASSRPWDRGSQETQYF

V gene: TRBV9
CDR3 length: 15
D gene: TRBD1
clone size: .
J gene: TRBJ2-7
CDR3 DNA: TGTGCCAGCAGCGTAGCCCCCGGGACAGACTACGAGCAGTACTTC
CDR3 protein: CASSVAPGTDYEQYF

V gene: TRBV30
CDR3 length: 13
D gene: .
clone size: .
J gene: TRBJ1-2
CDR3 DNA: TGTGCCTGGAGTGTCGGGCGGGGCTATGGCTACACCTTC
CDR3 protein: CAWSVGRGYGYTF

V gene: TRBV27
CDR3 length: 15
D gene: TRBD2
clone size: .
J gene: TRBJ2-7
CDR3 DNA: TGTGCCAGCAGTTTTAAGGGAGGGGTGGGCTACGAGCAGTACTTC
CDR3 protein: CASSFKGGVGYEQYF

V gene: TRBV15
CDR3 length: 16
D gene: .
clone size: .
J gene: TRBJ2-2
CDR3 DNA: TGTGCCACCAGCAATAGGGCAGGGTCGATCACCGGGGAGCTGTTTTTT
CDR3 protein: CATSNRAGSITGELFF

V gene: TRBV18
CDR3 length: 15
D gene: .
clone size: .
J gene: TRBJ2-2
CDR3 DNA: TGTGCCAGCTCACCGGGGAGTGCGAACACCGGGGAGCTGTTTTTT
CDR3 protein: CASSPGSANTGELFF

V gene: TRBV2
CDR3 length: 15
D gene: .
clone size: .
J gene: TRBJ1-6
CDR3 DNA: TGTGCCAGCAGTGAAGCTAGGGGTGGCGGGACACCCCTCCACTTT
CDR3 protein: CASSEARGGGTPLHF

V gene: TRBV30
CDR3 length: 15
D gene: .
clone size: .
J gene: TRBJ1-1
CDR3 DNA: TGTGCCTGGAGTGTTATCGGGGGAATGTACACTGAAGCTTTCTTT
CDR3 protein: CAWSVIGGMYTEAFF

V gene: TRBV5-1
CDR3 length: 14
D gene: TRBD1
clone size: .
J gene: TRBJ1-2
CDR3 DNA: TGCGCCAGCAGCTGGGACAGGGGGAACTATGGCTACACCTTC
CDR3 protein: CASSWDRGNYGYTF

V gene: TRBV12-3/TRBV12-4
CDR3 length: 11
D gene: .
clone size: .
J gene: TRBJ1-1
CDR3 DNA: TGTGCCAGCAGTGGGACAACTGAAGCTTTCTTT
CDR3 protein: CASSGTTEAFF

V gene: TRBV9
CDR3 length: 15
D gene: TRBD1
clone size: .
J gene: TRBJ2-7
CDR3 DNA: TGTGCCAGCAGCGCCTCCTCGGGACAGGGGTCCGAGCAGTACTTC
CDR3 protein: CASSASSGQGSEQYF

V gene: TRBV11-3
CDR3 length: 13
D gene: .
clone size: .
J gene: TRBJ2-7
CDR3 DNA: TGTGCCAGCAGCTCTACCTCCTCCTACGAGCAGTACTTC
CDR3 protein: CASSSTSSYEQYF

V gene: TRBV11-2
CDR3 length: 13
D gene: TRBD1
clone size: .
J gene: TRBJ1-6
CDR3 DNA: TGTGCCACCCGCAAGACAGGGTATTCCCCCCTCCACTTT
CDR3 protein: CATRKTGYSPLHF

V gene: TRBV12-3/TRBV12-4
CDR3 length: 13
D gene: .
clone size: .
J gene: TRBJ1-3
CDR3 DNA: TGTGCCAGCAGCCCCCCGGTCGGAAACACCATATATTTT
CDR3 protein: CASSPPVGNTIYF

V gene: TRBV6-2/TRBV6-3
CDR3 length: 12
D gene: .
clone size: .
J gene: TRBJ1-2
CDR3 DNA: TGTGCCAGCAGTTATCAGGCAAGGGGCTACACCTTC
CDR3 protein: CASSYQARGYTF

V gene: TRBV11-2
CDR3 length: 12
D gene: TRBD2
clone size: .
J gene: TRBJ2-3
CDR3 DNA: TGTGCCAGCAGCCACAGCGGGGGGGCGCAGTATTTT
CDR3 protein: CASSHSGGAQYF

V gene: TRBV12-3/TRBV12-4
CDR3 length: 11
D gene: .
clone size: .
J gene: TRBJ1-1
CDR3 DNA: TGTGCCAGCAGTTCCCCTACCTTTGCTTTCTTT
CDR3 protein: CASSSPTFAFF

V gene: TRBV7-2
CDR3 length: 12
D gene: .
clone size: .
J gene: TRBJ2-5
CDR3 DNA: TGTGCCAGCAGCTTAGCGCTACAGACCCAGTACTTC
CDR3 protein: CASSLALQTQYF

V gene: TRBV11-2
CDR3 length: 16
D gene: .
clone size: .
J gene: TRBJ1-6
CDR3 DNA: TGTGCCAGCAACTTTGGCGGGGCACCGTATAATTCACCCCTCCACTTT
CDR3 protein: CASNFGGAPYNSPLHF

V gene: TRBV2
CDR3 length: 13
D gene: .
clone size: .
J gene: TRBJ1-2
CDR3 DNA: TGTGCCAGCAGGCCAGAACATTTTAGCGGCTACACCTTC
CDR3 protein: CASRPEHFSGYTF

V gene: TRBV5-4
CDR3 length: 17
D gene: TRBD2
clone size: few
J gene: TRBJ2-6
CDR3 DNA: TGTGCCAGCAGCTTGTTAGGGGACTACTCTGGGGCCAACGTCCTGACTTTC
CDR3 protein: CASSLLGDYSGANVLTF